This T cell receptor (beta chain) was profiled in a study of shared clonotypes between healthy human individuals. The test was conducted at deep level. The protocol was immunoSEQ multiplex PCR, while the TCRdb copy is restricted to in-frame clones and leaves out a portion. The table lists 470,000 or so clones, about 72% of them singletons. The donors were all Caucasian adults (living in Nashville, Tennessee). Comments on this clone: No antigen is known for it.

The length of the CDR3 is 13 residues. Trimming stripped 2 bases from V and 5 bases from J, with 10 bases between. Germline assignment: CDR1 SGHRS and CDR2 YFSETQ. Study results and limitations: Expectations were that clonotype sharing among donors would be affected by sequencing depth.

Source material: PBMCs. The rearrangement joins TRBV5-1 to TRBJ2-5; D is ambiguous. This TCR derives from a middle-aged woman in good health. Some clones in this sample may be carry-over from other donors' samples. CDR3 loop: CASSFQYRETQYF. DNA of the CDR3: TGCGCCAGCAGCTTTCAATACCGGGAGACCCAGTACTTC.